This T cell receptor beta chain was recorded in a study of T cells in Graves' hyperthyroidism and ophthalmopathy. Turning to the study itself: Before any treatment, at initial diagnosis, peripheral blood was collected.

The study excluded patients with uncontrolled infection, other autoimmune disease, pregnancy or lactation. Fresh 10 ml peripheral blood yielded PBMCs. This clonotype has ten or more counts. Its specificity is unknown. TCR beta CDR3 regions were amplified from RNA transcripts. First-round RT-PCR with HTBI primers amplified the TCR CDR3 region. TCRdb re-called the multiplex PCR reads with MiXCR, one entry per CDR3 protein. The sample holds about 360,000 distinct CDR3 sequences; approximately 13% are singletons and the top ten take roughly 8.3%. Study-level findings and limits: Blood also showed most of the thyroid clonotypes that were expanded above 0.001.

The sequencing input was blood. The sequence was collected from a woman between 18 and 29 years old with Graves' hyperthyroidism.

For the CDR3, the DNA is TGTGCCACTAAAGGTGGACAGACGAACACTGAAGCTTTCTTT. It specifies CATKGGQTNTEAFF. The V call is TRBV15, the J call TRBJ1-1, with TRBD1 as a possible D gene (6 bases). Trimming took 9 bases from V and 1 from J, leaving 15 bases between them. The CDR3 extends over 14 amino acids. Germline CDR1 is LNHNV and CDR2 is YYDKDF (reference sequence). Looking up the rest from reference TRBV15 and TRBJ1-1 gives the full variable domain: DAMVIQNPRYQVTQFGKPVTLSCSQTLNHNVMYWYQQKSSQAPKLLFHYYDKDFNNEADTPDNFQSRRPNTSFCFLDIRSPGLGDTAMYLCATKGGQTNTEAFFGQGTRLTVV.